This is a list of T cell receptor beta chains from one sample in a study of cytomegalovirus exposure and HLA in healthy donors. Here immunoSEQ multiplex PCR was the method, and the copy in TCRdb shows in-frame clones only, minus some. Its listing shows 130,000 to 150,000 clones. The sample consisted of PBMCs. The origin of the receptors is a male donor in good health and CMV-seronegative. The CDR3 runs from the conserved cysteine through the conserved F or W. The D gene is left open where the match is weak.

v_call,d_call,j_call,cdr3_nt,cdr3_aa
TRBV6-6,TRBD1,TRBJ1-1,TGTGCCAGCAGTTACGCAGGGGGGAACACTGAAGCTTTCTTT,CASSYAGGNTEAFF
TRBV5-6,.,TRBJ2-7,TGTGCCAGCAGCTTCATGTTACAGGCCTACGAGCAGTACTTC,CASSFMLQAYEQYF
TRBV5-8,TRBD1,TRBJ2-2,TGTGCCAGCAGCTTCACAGGGGGCATAACCGGGGAGCTGTTTTTT,CASSFTGGITGELFF
TRBV30,TRBD1,TRBJ2-7,TGTGCCTGGAGTGGCACAGGGGGCTACTACGAGCAGTACTTC,CAWSGTGGYYEQYF
TRBV27,.,TRBJ1-2,TGTGCCAGCAGTAAAGGAGGAGGCGATGGCTACACCTTC,CASSKGGGDGYTF
TRBV6-1,TRBD2,TRBJ2-3,TGTGCCAGCAGTGCCTCTAGCGGGAGGGCAGATACGCAGTATTTT,CASSASSGRADTQYF
TRBV18,.,TRBJ1-5,TGTGCCAGCTCACCACCGATGGAAGGGACACGCAATCAGCCCCAGCATTTT,CASSPPMEGTRNQPQHF
TRBV5-1,TRBD1,TRBJ2-6,TGCGCCAGCAGACAATCACAGGGGGCGAGGGCCAACGTCCTGACTTTC,CASRQSQGARANVLTF
TRBV10-3,.,TRBJ1-2,TGTGCCATCAGTGAGAACAGTATAGGCTACACCTTC,CAISENSIGYTF
TRBV4-1,.,TRBJ1-2,TGCGCCAGCAGCCAAGATCTCGCAGGGAACTATGGCTACACCTTC,CASSQDLAGNYGYTF
TRBV5-1,TRBD1,TRBJ2-7,TGCGCCAGCAGCCTAGGGACAGGGGGTCGCGAGCAGTACTTC,CASSLGTGGREQYF
TRBV19,TRBD2,TRBJ2-2,TGTGCCAGTACCCTACTAGCGGTAGGGGGCACCGGGGAGCTGTTTTTT,CASTLLAVGGTGELFF
TRBV7-2,TRBD1,TRBJ2-7,TGTGCCAGCAGCCTCCAGGGGGCAGGGGGACGCGAGCAGTACTTC,CASSLQGAGGREQYF
TRBV7-8,.,TRBJ1-2,TGTGCCAGCAGCTTAATTGACTTTTATGGCTACACCTTC,CASSLIDFYGYTF
TRBV14,.,TRBJ1-1,TGTGCCAGCAGCCAAGATAGGAGGAGACCACCCACTGAAGCTTTCTTT,CASSQDRRRPPTEAFF
TRBV4-2,.,TRBJ2-1,TGTGCCAGCAGCCATAGCTCCTACAATGAGCAGTTCTTC,CASSHSSYNEQFF
TRBV27,.,TRBJ1-6,TGTGCCAGCAGGATAACGGAGAATTCACCCCTCCACTTT,CASRITENSPLHF
TRBV30,.,TRBJ1-5,TGTGCCTGGGAAGGGAGTAGCAATCAGCCCCAGCATTTT,CAWEGSSNQPQHF
TRBV4-3,TRBD2,TRBJ2-3,TGCGCCAGCAGCGCTAGCGGGGGGGCTGGGATGCGCACAGATACGCAGTATTTT,CASSASGGAGMRTDTQYF
TRBV7-7,.,TRBJ2-2,TGTGCTAGCAGCTCCAGGGGTAGCACCGGGGAGCTGTTTTTT,CASSSRGSTGELFF
TRBV6-1,TRBD1,TRBJ1-2,TGTGCCAGCCGCACAGGGGGCGGGAGGAACTATGGCTACACCTTC,CASRTGGGRNYGYTF
TRBV9,.,TRBJ2-1,TGTGCCAGCAGCGGTCGGGAACCCGAGCAGTTCTTC,CASSGREPEQFF
TRBV7-8,.,TRBJ2-2,TGTGCCAGCAGCTCGCCGGGACTCAACACCGGGGAGCTGTTTTTT,CASSSPGLNTGELFF
TRBV5-6,.,TRBJ1-1,TGTGCCAGCAGCCTCCCTTCAGGGTACACTGAAGCTTTCTTT,CASSLPSGYTEAFF
TRBV5-5,TRBD1,TRBJ1-6,TGTGCCAGCAGCTTATTAGGACAGGAGAATTCACCCCTCCACTTT,CASSLLGQENSPLHF
TRBV5-4,.,TRBJ1-3,TGTGCCAGCAGCTTTGGAACGGGTATGCGGGACACCATATATTTT,CASSFGTGMRDTIYF
TRBV19,TRBD1,TRBJ2-7,TGTGCCAGTAGCGCTTTGACCGGGACAGGGCTTAGCGAGCAGTACTTC,CASSALTGTGLSEQYF
TRBV5-4,TRBD2,TRBJ2-2,TGTGCCAGCAGCTTTGCCCTCATAGCGGGAGGGCGTAGCGGGGAGCTGTTTTTT,CASSFALIAGGRSGELFF
TRBV10-3,.,TRBJ2-3,TGTGCCATCAGTGAGGGGGCGCTAACAGATACGCAGTATTTT,CAISEGALTDTQYF
TRBV6-6,.,TRBJ2-1,TGTGCCAGCAGAAAAGGAGAGGGCAATGAGCAGTTCTTC,CASRKGEGNEQFF
TRBV27,TRBD1,TRBJ2-7,TGTGCCAGCAAAGGGACAGATCAAACCTACGAGCAGTACTTC,CASKGTDQTYEQYF
TRBV27,TRBD2,TRBJ2-7,TGTGCCAGCATACTACATAGCGGGGCTACCTACGAGCAGTACTTC,CASILHSGATYEQYF
TRBV29-1,.,TRBJ2-3,TGCAGCGTTGAAGATATTCCAGGGGCCACGCAGTATTTT,CSVEDIPGATQYF
TRBV2,.,TRBJ2-7,TGTGCCAGCAGCCCTCTTCTCGCAGGAGGCGAGCAGTACTTC,CASSPLLAGGEQYF
TRBV28,TRBD1,TRBJ1-3,TGTGCCAGCAGTTTAGGGGGACAGTCAGTCTTTGGAAACACCATATATTTT,CASSLGGQSVFGNTIYF
TRBV18,.,TRBJ1-2,TGTGCCAGCTCACCACCTAGGGGACAACCCTATGGCTACACCTTC,CASSPPRGQPYGYTF
TRBV18,TRBD1,TRBJ1-2,TGTGCCAGCTCACCCCACAGGGGGTATGGCTACACCTTC,CASSPHRGYGYTF
TRBV6-5,.,TRBJ1-2,TGTGCCAGCAGGCTAAACCTTGCGGGTCGTGGCTACACCTTC,CASRLNLAGRGYTF
TRBV27,.,TRBJ1-2,TGTGCCAGCAGAGCAGGTGGTGGCTACACCTTC,CASRAGGGYTF
TRBV9,.,TRBJ1-6,TGTGCCAGCAGCGTAGACCGGGGTGGTAATAATTCACCCCTCCACTTT,CASSVDRGGNNSPLHF
TRBV2,.,TRBJ1-1,TGTGCCCTGTCCCGAGAGGGGGGGACTGAAGCTTTCTTT,CALSREGGTEAFF
TRBV9,TRBD2,TRBJ2-1,TGTGCCAGCAGCGTAGCTGATGGCGGGAGCTCCTACAATGAGCAGTTCTTC,CASSVADGGSSYNEQFF
TRBV6-1,TRBD1,TRBJ1-3,TGTGCCAGCAGGGGGGACAGGGCTGGAAACACCATATATTTT,CASRGDRAGNTIYF
TRBV27,.,TRBJ2-2,TGTGCCAGCAGTTTCCGGGACACCGGGGAGCTGTTTTTT,CASSFRDTGELFF
TRBV19,.,TRBJ2-5,TGTGCCAGTAGTATATCGAGCTTGCAGGGAGAGACCCAGTACTTC,CASSISSLQGETQYF
TRBV12-2,.,TRBJ1-1,TGTGCAAGTGGCCGAGACAGGGCCACTGAAGCTTTCTTT,CASGRDRATEAFF
TRBV12-5,.,TRBJ2-7,TGTGCTAGTGGCCCGGACCGAGGGGGAGCGAACTACGAGCAGTACTTC,CASGPDRGGANYEQYF
TRBV7-7,.,TRBJ2-1,TGTGCTAGCAGCACAGCCCCTAGCTCTAACGAGCAGTTCTTC,CASSTAPSSNEQFF
TRBV6-1,.,TRBJ1-3,TGTGCCAGCTCATCCAGGCTCTCTGGAAACACCATATATTTT,CASSSRLSGNTIYF
TRBV28,.,TRBJ1-5,TGTGCCAGCAGGGAGGGGATGGGAAGCAATCAGCCCCAGCATTTT,CASREGMGSNQPQHF
TRBV4-3,.,TRBJ1-1,TGCGCCAGCAGCCGGAGAGGTGGCACTGAAGCTTTCTTT,CASSRRGGTEAFF
TRBV2,TRBD1,TRBJ1-2,TGTGCCAGCAGGACCCAGGGGGCAGATAGGTATGGCTACACCTTC,CASRTQGADRYGYTF
TRBV19,TRBD2,TRBJ2-3,TGTGCCAGTAGGACTAGCGGGGGGGATAGCACAGATACGCAGTATTTT,CASRTSGGDSTDTQYF
TRBV9,TRBD1,TRBJ2-2,TGTGCCAGCAGCCGGGACAGGGGTGGTACCGGGGAGCTGTTTTTT,CASSRDRGGTGELFF
TRBV18,TRBD1,TRBJ1-2,TGTGCCAGCTCCCTCGGGACAGGGGGCAACTATGGCTACACCTTC,CASSLGTGGNYGYTF
TRBV7-2,TRBD1,TRBJ1-2,TGTGCCAGCAGCCTCCCCCCGGGACAGGGAAGTTATGGCTACACCTTC,CASSLPPGQGSYGYTF